These 20 T cell receptor beta chains originate from one sample sequenced in a study of regulatory T cells in long-lasting Graves disease. Time point of the sample: newly diagnosed GD, antithyroid drugs for less than 3 months. Following extraction of RNA from PBMCs, that RNA was used to make the TCR library. Arm-PCR with iRepertoire HTBI primers amplified the CDR3 regions for these TCR beta libraries. TCRdb itself ran the multiplex PCR reads through MiXCR, one entry per CDR3 protein. The sample has about 520,000 distinct CDR3 sequences, around 13% seen once. The same data also went into a second study, on T cells in Graves' hyperthyroidism and ophthalmopathy.

The sample was peripheral blood mononuclear cells (PBMCs), taken at new diagnosis, from a patient treated with antithyroid drugs. Receptors originate from a woman in her thirties with Graves disease.

This clonotype was detected ten times or more. The V and J genes are TRBV11-2 and TRBJ2-7, with 10 bases identical to TRBD1. Losses at the gene ends were 8 bases for V and 2 bases for J; bases not matched to a gene: 9. Germline V gene sequence: CDR1 SGHAT, CDR2 FQNNGV. The CDR3 is 15 amino acids. CDR3 amino acids: CASLMDRGTPYEQYF. CDR3 DNA sequence: TGTGCCAGCCTCATGGACAGGGGGACGCCCTACGAGCAGTACTTC.

This clonotype showed up many times. The chain recombines TRBV2 with TRBJ2-3, with D uncertain. This CDR3 comprises 14 residues. The V and J ends lost 7 bases and 0 bases respectively, with 11 bases between them. Germline V gene sequence: CDR1 SNHLY, CDR2 FYNNEI. The CDR3: CASNSPVSTDTQYF. CDR3 coding DNA: TGTGCCAGCAATAGTCCGGTTAGCACAGATACGCAGTATTTT.

This clonotype has ten or more counts. V usage is TRBV7-8 and J usage is TRBJ2-5, with TRBD1 matching over 10 bases. CDR3 size: 15 residues. V was pared by 5 bases and J by 0 bases, with 3 bases of the junction left unmatched. Germline V gives CDR1 SGHVS, CDR2 FQNEAQ. The CDR3 sequence: CASSLGTGDQETQYF. The DNA for the CDR3 is TGTGCCAGCAGCCTTGGGACAGGGGACCAAGAGACCCAGTACTTC.

This clonotype was counted ten times or more. The chain links TRBV19 to TRBJ2-3, with 8 bases identical to TRBD2. V shed 5 bases, J shed 0 bases, and the junction held 4 bases outside the gene matches. CDR1 is LNHDA, CDR2 SQIVND, per germline (reference sequence). CDR3 length: 15 amino acids. The CDR3 loop reads CASSGTSGSTDTQYF. Written as DNA, the CDR3 is TGTGCCAGTAGTGGTACTAGCGGAAGCACAGATACGCAGTATTTT. The full variable domain, rest sourced from reference TRBV19 and TRBJ2-3, is DGGITQSPKYLFRKEGQNVTLSCEQNLNHDAMYWYRQDPGQGLRLIYYSQIVNDFQKGDIAEGYSVSREKKESFPLTVTSAQKNPTAFYLCASSGTSGSTDTQYFGPGTRLTVL.

A note on this clonotype: This clone may be a read error of a much larger clone one base away. The chain carries TRBV2 and TRBJ2-7; 8 bases align to TRBD2. V shed 7 bases, J shed 6 bases, and the junction held 14 bases outside the gene matches. The length of the CDR3 is 15 residues. Germline V gene sequence: CDR1 SNHLY, CDR2 FYNNEI. The DNA of the CDR3 is TGTGCCAGCAAACCTTTAAGAAGCGGGAGCCGCGAGCAGTACTTC. Amino acid sequence: CASKPLRSGSREQYF.

The chain uses TRBV7-2 and TRBJ2-3; D is perhaps TRBD1 or TRBD2 (6 bases each). V was shortened by 5 bases and J by 0 bases, with 15 bases between the two germline ends. The length of the CDR3 is 16 residues. Germline CDR1 SGHTA, CDR2 FQGNSA. DNA for the CDR3: TGTGCCAGCAGCCAGGGGTGGCGGGGTAGCACAGATACGCAGTATTTT. Residues: CASSQGWRGSTDTQYF.

This clonotype was counted at least ten times. The chain carries TRBV11-2 and TRBJ2-7; TRBD1 matches 7 bases. V lost 5 bases to trimming and J lost 7 bases; unmatched junction nucleotides: 11. CDR3 length equals 14 residues. CDR1 is SGHAT, CDR2 FQNNGV, per germline. The CDR3 DNA sequence: TGTGCCAGCAGCCCCCCAGGGGGTTTTTGGGAGCAGTACTTC. It specifies CASSPPGGFWEQYF.

The chain is built from TRBV29-1 and TRBJ2-1; D ambiguous. Germline CDR1 reads SQVTM; CDR2 reads ANQGSEA. The CDR3 consists of 11 residues. V was cut by 6 bases and J by 4 bases, with 7 bases left in between. CDR3 sequence reads: CSVEDYNEQFF. The CDR3 DNA reads as TGCAGCGTAGAGGATTACAATGAGCAGTTCTTC.

In its sample, this clonotype was seen many times. The gene calls are TRBV6-7 and TRBJ1-1, with 9 bases fitting TRBD1. TRBV6-7 is sorted into the ORF group, with uncertain function. CDR3 size: 15 residues. The V and J ends lost 6 bases and 5 bases, in that order; junction bases with no gene match: 10. The CDR3 DNA follows: TGTGCCAGCAGCCGGAGGGACAGGGAAGGAACTGAAGCTTTCTTT. Encoded protein: CASSRRDREGTEAFF.

The chain is built from TRBV7-2 and TRBJ2-3; TRBD2 aligns across 8 bases. Germline CDR1 and CDR2: SGHTA and FQGNSA. The CDR3 is 16 residues long. J lost 2 bases, V lost 2 bases, and 6 bases had no gene match. Written as DNA, the CDR3 is TGTGCCAGCAGCTTATTCTCGGGAGGGATCACAGATACGCAGTATTTT. Amino acid sequence: CASSLFSGGITDTQYF.

The gene calls are TRBV28 and TRBJ1-5; a possible D gene is TRBD1 (6 bases). The CDR3 loop spans 14 amino acids. Between the trimmed V and J ends, which lost 6 bases and 6 bases, there was a span of 15 bases. The germline V gene encodes CDR1 MDHEN and CDR2 SYDVKM. This CDR3 reads CASSTNRDGQPQHF. DNA for the CDR3: TGTGCCAGCAGCACCAACAGGGACGGTCAGCCCCAGCATTTT. Using reference TRBV28 and TRBJ1-5 for the parts outside the CDR3, the full variable domain is DVKVTQSSRYLVKRTGEKVFLECVQDMDHENMFWYRQDPGLGLRLIYFSYDVKMKEKGDIPEGYSVSREKKERFSLILESASTNQTSMYLCASSTNRDGQPQHFGDGTRLSIL.

This clonotype was seen repeatedly, ten times or more. The gene calls are TRBV11-3 and TRBJ1-1, with D unresolved. Germline assignment: CDR1 SGHNT and CDR2 YENEEA. The V end was cut by 5 bases, the J end by 5 bases, with 9 bases between. The length of the CDR3 is 12 residues. The CDR3 DNA reads TGTGCCAGCAGCGCCTCTGGAACTGAAGCTTTCTTT. Translating it yields CASSASGTEAFF.

V and J are TRBV7-2 and TRBJ2-2; 8 nucleotides line up with TRBD1. Germline CDR1 SGHTA, CDR2 FQGNSA. V lost 6 bases, J lost 5 bases, and 5 bases stayed unmatched. This CDR3 is built from 14 residues. The CDR3 region is CASRSTGETGELFF. DNA for the CDR3: TGTGCCAGCAGGTCGACAGGGGAGACCGGGGAGCTGTTTTTT.

This clonotype was seen at least ten times. The chain is built from TRBV20-1 and TRBJ1-6, with no clear D. The V gene lost 0 bases and the J gene lost 8 bases, with 20 bases spanning the gap. The CDR3 length is 17 residues. The germline V gene has CDR1 DFQATT and CDR2 SNEGSKA (reference sequence). The CDR3 coding sequence is TGCAGTGCTAGAGATGCCATGAGGAGTTCTACCGATTCACCCCTCCACTTT. Amino acids: CSARDAMRSSTDSPLHF.

Concerning this clonotype itself: Here the CDR3 omits its conserved ending phenylalanine or tryptophan, so a read error is the likely source. The chain uses TRBV11-2 and TRBJ2-3; D might be TRBD2 (6 bases). The germline CDR1 and CDR2 sequences are SGHAT and FQNNGV. V lost 2 bases, J lost 2 bases, and 14 bases lay in between. The CDR3 is made up of 16 amino acids. CDR3 nucleotide sequence: TGTGCCAGCAGCTTACTAGCTCGGGGGTTCACAGATACGCAGTATCTT. Translated: CASSLLARGFTDTQYL.

This clonotype was detected many times. The chain uses TRBV9 and TRBJ2-1, with TRBD2 matching over 7 bases. The CDR3 has 15 amino acids. The V segment lost 4 bases and the J segment 0 bases; nucleotides outside the gene matches: 4. Germline CDR1 SGDLS, CDR2 YYNGEE. The CDR3 loop reads CASSPSGTSYNEQFF. The CDR3 nucleotides are TGTGCCAGCAGCCCGAGCGGGACCTCCTACAATGAGCAGTTCTTC.

The table lists this clonotype with many counts. The rearrangement uses TRBV28 and TRBJ2-7; TRBD2 matches 11 bases. Trimming cost V 5 bases and J 2 bases; bases outside gene matches: 11. Germline V gene lookup returns CDR1 MDHEN and CDR2 SYDVKM. The CDR3 covers 17 residues. The CDR3 protein is CASSTRLAGLHTYEQYF. DNA for the CDR3: TGTGCCAGCAGTACACGACTAGCGGGACTGCACACCTACGAGCAGTACTTC.

This clonotype was seen many times. The gene calls are TRBV27 and TRBJ2-7; D is unclear. CDR3 size: 14 residues. The germline V and J ends were trimmed by 5 bases and 5 bases, with 16 bases remaining between them. Per the germline V gene, CDR1 is MNHEY and CDR2 is SMNVEV (reference sequence). The CDR3 protein is CASSLLPGGHEQYF. For the CDR3, the DNA is TGTGCCAGCAGTCTCCTCCCTGGCGGCCACGAGCAGTACTTC.

This clonotype has a handful of counts. The V and J genes are TRBV6-2 or TRBV6-3 and TRBJ2-5; TRBD1 agrees at 7 bases. The germline gives CDR1 MNHEY, CDR2 SVGEGT. CDR3 length: 13 amino acids. J gave up 2 bases and V 11 bases, and 8 bases lay outside the gene matches. The CDR3 DNA is TGTGCCGGCATTACGGGACAGCAAGAGACCCAGTACTTC. It encodes CAGITGQQETQYF.

This clonotype was observed at least ten times. The CDR3 spells CASIRTAGTEAFF. As DNA, the CDR3 is TGTGCCAGCATACGGACAGCAGGCACTGAAGCTTTCTTT. The rearrangement uses TRBV12-3 or TRBV12-4 and TRBJ1-1; maybe TRBD1 (6 bases). V gave up 7 bases and J gave up 4 bases, with 13 bases separating them. The CDR3 length is 13 residues.